The rows below give T cell receptor beta chains drawn from one sample of a study of blood T cells in healthy people across ages. TCRdb re-analysed the 5' RACE reads in MiXCR, keeping a single row per CDR3 protein. The data contain about 1.4 million distinct CDR3 sequences, approximately 63% of them singletons. Sequencing was done on a sample of blood. These receptor sequences come from a man between 18 and 35 years old in good health. The CDR3 runs from the conserved cysteine through the conserved F or W. Each record gives: J gene, V gene, D gene, clone size, CDR3 protein, CDR3 DNA. D genes are given only for firm matches. Size is omitted from some rows. Given values are once, few, many or a class for expanded clones.

j_call: TRBJ1-6; v_call: TRBV5-1; d_call: TRBD1; clone_size: NA; cdr3_aa: CASSPGQGESPLHF; cdr3_nt: TGCGCCAGCAGCCCGGGACAGGGGGAATCACCCCTCCACTTT
j_call: TRBJ1-2; v_call: TRBV7-9; d_call: NA; clone_size: NA; cdr3_aa: CASSATSEGELNYGYTF; cdr3_nt: TGTGCCAGCAGCGCTACATCAGAGGGGGAATTAAACTATGGCTACACCTTC
j_call: TRBJ1-5; v_call: TRBV27; d_call: NA; clone_size: NA; cdr3_aa: CASSDSRLQPQHF; cdr3_nt: TGTGCCAGCAGTGACAGCCGTCTTCAGCCCCAGCATTTT
j_call: TRBJ2-2; v_call: TRBV7-2; d_call: NA; clone_size: once; cdr3_aa: CASSLAGGLFRELFF; cdr3_nt: TGTGCCAGCAGCTTAGCGGGGGGGCTTTTTAGGGAGCTGTTTTTT
j_call: TRBJ1-2; v_call: TRBV4-3; d_call: TRBD1; clone_size: NA; cdr3_aa: CASSQEMGTAQGGYTF; cdr3_nt: TGCGCCAGCAGCCAAGAAATGGGGACAGCTCAGGGAGGCTACACCTTC
j_call: TRBJ1-4; v_call: TRBV7-9; d_call: TRBD1; clone_size: once; cdr3_aa: CASSSSGQVGEKLFF; cdr3_nt: TGTGCCAGCAGCTCCTCAGGACAGGTCGGGGAAAAACTGTTTTTT
j_call: TRBJ1-4; v_call: TRBV5-1; d_call: NA; clone_size: NA; cdr3_aa: CASSWTVNEKLFF; cdr3_nt: TGCGCCAGCAGCTGGACAGTCAATGAAAAACTGTTTTTT
j_call: TRBJ2-7; v_call: TRBV6-5; d_call: NA; clone_size: once; cdr3_aa: CASSYFQGRYEQYF; cdr3_nt: TGTGCCAGCAGTTATTTCCAGGGGCGCTACGAGCAGTACTTC
j_call: TRBJ2-7; v_call: TRBV13; d_call: TRBD2; clone_size: NA; cdr3_aa: CASRRTGLADGEQYF; cdr3_nt: TGTGCCAGCAGGCGAACGGGACTAGCCGACGGCGAGCAGTACTTC
j_call: TRBJ2-3; v_call: TRBV20-1; d_call: TRBD2; clone_size: once; cdr3_aa: CSAVSGRASSTDTQYF; cdr3_nt: TGCAGTGCTGTGAGCGGGAGGGCCTCTAGCACAGATACGCAGTATTTT
j_call: TRBJ2-5; v_call: TRBV4-1; d_call: NA; clone_size: few; cdr3_aa: CASSQDSGKETQYF; cdr3_nt: TGCGCCAGCAGCCAAGATTCAGGGAAAGAGACCCAGTACTTC
j_call: TRBJ2-2; v_call: TRBV12-3/TRBV12-4; d_call: NA; clone_size: many; cdr3_aa: CASSLGGNTGELFF; cdr3_nt: TGTGCCAGCAGTTTGGGCGGGAACACCGGGGAGCTGTTTTTT
j_call: TRBJ2-1; v_call: TRBV6-5; d_call: NA; clone_size: once; cdr3_aa: CASSYLAGANNEQFF; cdr3_nt: TGTGCCAGCAGTTACCTGGCGGGGGCGAACAATGAGCAGTTCTTC
j_call: TRBJ1-2; v_call: TRBV10-3; d_call: NA; clone_size: NA; cdr3_aa: CAIMGAQNYGYTF; cdr3_nt: TGTGCCATCATGGGGGCCCAGAACTATGGCTACACCTTC
j_call: TRBJ2-5; v_call: TRBV20-1; d_call: NA; clone_size: NA; cdr3_aa: CSAIEPLGGRGETQYF; cdr3_nt: TGCAGTGCTATAGAACCTCTTGGGGGAAGGGGGGAGACCCAGTACTTC
j_call: TRBJ2-1; v_call: TRBV15; d_call: NA; clone_size: once; cdr3_aa: CATSRDMQGLEQFF; cdr3_nt: TGTGCCACCAGCAGAGATATGCAGGGACTTGAGCAGTTCTTC
j_call: TRBJ2-2; v_call: TRBV7-9; d_call: TRBD1; clone_size: NA; cdr3_aa: CASSSSRDSRRELFF; cdr3_nt: TGTGCCAGCAGCTCCAGCCGGGACAGTCGTAGGGAGCTGTTTTTT
j_call: TRBJ2-7; v_call: TRBV20-1; d_call: TRBD1; clone_size: NA; cdr3_aa: CSALAGGTYEQYF; cdr3_nt: TGCAGTGCTCTCGCAGGGGGTACCTACGAGCAGTACTTC
j_call: TRBJ2-3; v_call: TRBV15; d_call: NA; clone_size: NA; cdr3_aa: CATSTHGAGTDTQYF; cdr3_nt: TGTGCCACCAGCACCCACGGGGCCGGCACAGATACGCAGTATTTT
j_call: TRBJ2-3; v_call: TRBV25-1; d_call: NA; clone_size: NA; cdr3_aa: CASTLINTDTQYF; cdr3_nt: TGTGCCAGCACCCTCATTAACACAGATACGCAGTATTTT